The entry that follows covers one TCR beta chain sequence. Its matching antigen is unknown. Germline CDR1 and CDR2: MNHEY and SMNVEV (reference sequence). This CDR3 has 18 residues. V trimming: 7 bases; J trimming: 5 bases; junction bases outside the gene matches: 19. These data originate in a study of shared clonotypes between healthy human individuals. The assay used deep level. Method: immunoSEQ multiplex PCR; TCRdb's copy keeps in-frame clones and lacks some. The profile shows around 2.1 million clones, roughly 91% of them singletons. Study-level points and caveats: Clonotype sharing among donors was thought likely to change with sequencing depth. Against clonotypes common to all four donors, non-shared ones had lower generation probabilities. Estimated clonotype richness was generally higher in naive than memory subsets.

Naive CD8 cells, CD45RO-negative and positively selected for CCR7, excluded terminally differentiated effector memory CD45RA+ cells. J is TRBJ2-2 and V is TRBV27; 7 nucleotides match TRBD2. This clonotype was obtained from a man younger than 35 in good health. Some clones in this sample may be carry-over from other donors' samples. Sample: naive CD8+ T cells from PBMCs. CDR3 sequence reads: CASTTQRGRHLGTGELFF. The CDR3 DNA reads TGTGCCAGCACCACACAGCGGGGCCGCCACCTGGGGACCGGGGAGCTGTTTTTT.